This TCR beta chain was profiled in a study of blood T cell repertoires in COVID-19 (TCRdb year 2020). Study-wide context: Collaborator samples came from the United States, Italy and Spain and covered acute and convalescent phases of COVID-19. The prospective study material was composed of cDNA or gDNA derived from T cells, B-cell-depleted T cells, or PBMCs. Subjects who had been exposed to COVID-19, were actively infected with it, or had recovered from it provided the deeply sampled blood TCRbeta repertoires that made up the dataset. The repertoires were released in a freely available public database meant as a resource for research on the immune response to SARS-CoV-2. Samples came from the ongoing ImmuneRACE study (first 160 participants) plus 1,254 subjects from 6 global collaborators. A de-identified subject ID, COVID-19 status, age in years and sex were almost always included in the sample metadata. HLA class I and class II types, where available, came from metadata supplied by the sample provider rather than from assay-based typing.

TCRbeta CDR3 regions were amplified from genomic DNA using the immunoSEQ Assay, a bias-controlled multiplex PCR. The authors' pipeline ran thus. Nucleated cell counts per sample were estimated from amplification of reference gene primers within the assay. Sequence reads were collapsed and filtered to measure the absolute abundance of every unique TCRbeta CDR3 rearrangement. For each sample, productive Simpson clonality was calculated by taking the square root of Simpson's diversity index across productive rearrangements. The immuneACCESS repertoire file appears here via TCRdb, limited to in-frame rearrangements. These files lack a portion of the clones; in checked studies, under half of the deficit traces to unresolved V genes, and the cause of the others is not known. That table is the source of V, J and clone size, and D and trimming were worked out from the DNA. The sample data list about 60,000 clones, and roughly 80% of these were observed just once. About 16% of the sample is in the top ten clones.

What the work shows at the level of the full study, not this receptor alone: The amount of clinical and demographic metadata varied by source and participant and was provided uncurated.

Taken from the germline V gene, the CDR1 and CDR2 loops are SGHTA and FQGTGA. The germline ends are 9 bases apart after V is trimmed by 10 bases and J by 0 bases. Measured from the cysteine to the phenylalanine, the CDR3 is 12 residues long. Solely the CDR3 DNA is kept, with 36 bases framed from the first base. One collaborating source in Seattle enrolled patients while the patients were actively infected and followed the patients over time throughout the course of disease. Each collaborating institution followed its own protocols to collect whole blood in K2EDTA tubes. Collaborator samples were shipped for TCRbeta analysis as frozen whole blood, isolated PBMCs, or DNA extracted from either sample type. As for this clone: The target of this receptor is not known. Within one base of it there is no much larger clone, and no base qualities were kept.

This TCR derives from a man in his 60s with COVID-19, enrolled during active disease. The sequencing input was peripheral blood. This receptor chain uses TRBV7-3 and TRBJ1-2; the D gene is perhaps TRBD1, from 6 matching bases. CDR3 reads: CAKGTPNYGYTF. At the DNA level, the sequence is TGTGCCAAGGGGACACCTAACTATGGCTACACCTTC.